The T cell receptor (beta chain) under discussion was sequenced for a study of cytomegalovirus exposure and HLA in healthy donors. Study findings and constraints: While the bulk of TCR sequences proved rare, some public TCRs turned up in many donors.

Some clones are missing from TCRdb's copy, which holds only in-frame ones; the method was immunoSEQ multiplex PCR. The sample holds under 65,000 clones, 85% to 95% seen once. Comments on this clone: What it binds is not known.

CDR1 and CDR2 from the germline V gene are MNHEY and SMNVEV (reference sequence). J lost 3 bases, V lost 5 bases, and 8 bases had no gene match. The CDR3 runs 15 residues. The chain has TRBV27 and TRBJ1-2; TRBD1 agrees at 8 bases. The sequenced sample was PBMCs. The origin of this receptor is a woman younger than 30 in good health and CMV-seropositive. CDR3 sequence reads: CASSPRGQGHYGYTF. The CDR3, as DNA: TGTGCCAGCAGTCCCCGAGGACAGGGTCACTATGGCTACACCTTC.